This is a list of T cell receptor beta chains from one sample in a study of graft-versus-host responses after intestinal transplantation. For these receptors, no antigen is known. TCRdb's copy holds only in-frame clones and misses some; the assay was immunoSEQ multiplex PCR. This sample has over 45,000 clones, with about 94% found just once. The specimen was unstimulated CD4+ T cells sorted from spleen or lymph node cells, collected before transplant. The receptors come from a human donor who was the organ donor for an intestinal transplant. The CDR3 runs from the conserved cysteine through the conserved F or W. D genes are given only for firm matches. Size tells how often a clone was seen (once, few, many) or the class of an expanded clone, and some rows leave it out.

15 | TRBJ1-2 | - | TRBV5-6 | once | CASSLARWQGKSYTF | TGTGCCAGCAGCTTGGCTAGGTGGCAGGGGAAGAGCTACACCTTC
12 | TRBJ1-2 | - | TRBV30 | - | CASPQGKNGYTF | TGTGCATCCCCCCAGGGGAAGAATGGCTACACCTTC
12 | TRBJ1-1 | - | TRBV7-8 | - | CASSLGGVRAFF | TGTGCCAGCAGCTTAGGGGGGGTAAGGGCTTTCTTT
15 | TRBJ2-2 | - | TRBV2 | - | CASRYRGVFTGELFF | TGTGCCAGCAGATATCGTGGGGTATTCACCGGGGAGCTGTTTTTT
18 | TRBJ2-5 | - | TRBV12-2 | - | CASRPRLWGTSYQETQYF | TGTGCAAGTCGCCCCCGATTGTGGGGGACTAGCTACCAAGAGACCCAGTACTTC
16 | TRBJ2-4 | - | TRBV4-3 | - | CASSQGHGLAKNIQYF | TGCGCCAGCAGCCAAGGTCACGGTCTAGCCAAAAACATTCAGTACTTC
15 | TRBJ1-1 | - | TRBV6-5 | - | CASSYSFTGDTEAFF | TGTGCCAGCAGTTACTCGTTCACAGGAGACACTGAAGCTTTCTTT
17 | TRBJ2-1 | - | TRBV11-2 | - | CASSLEGAGSSYNEQFF | TGTGCCAGCAGCTTAGAAGGGGCGGGTAGCTCCTACAATGAGCAGTTCTTC
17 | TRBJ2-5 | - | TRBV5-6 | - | CASSILTGRTPGETQYF | TGTGCCAGCAGCATACTAACGGGACGTACACCAGGAGAGACCCAGTACTTC
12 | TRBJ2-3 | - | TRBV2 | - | CASRGWSDTQYF | TGTGCCAGCCGGGGTTGGTCAGATACGCAGTATTTT
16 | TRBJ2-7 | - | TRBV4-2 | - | CASSQVGQPGSYEQYF | TGTGCCAGCAGCCAAGTTGGACAGCCAGGCTCCTACGAGCAGTACTTC
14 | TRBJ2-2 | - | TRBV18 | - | CASSPSQSTGELFF | TGTGCCAGCTCACCGTCTCAGAGCACCGGGGAGCTGTTTTTT
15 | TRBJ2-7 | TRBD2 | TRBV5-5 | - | CASSLASGFPYEQYF | TGTGCCAGCAGCTTGGCTAGCGGCTTCCCCTACGAGCAGTACTTC
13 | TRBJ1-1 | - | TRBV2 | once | CASTRGKNTEAFF | TGTGCCAGTACCCGGGGGAAGAACACTGAAGCTTTCTTT
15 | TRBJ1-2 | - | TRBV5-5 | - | CASSSLGTIGRGYTF | TGTGCCAGCAGCTCACTAGGGACAATAGGGAGAGGCTACACCTTC
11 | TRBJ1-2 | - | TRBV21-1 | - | CPRVSSHGYTF | TGCCCCAGGGTCTCAAGCCATGGCTACACCTTC
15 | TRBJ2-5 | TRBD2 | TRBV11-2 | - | CASSLGAGRGETQYF | TGTGCCAGCAGCTTAGGAGCGGGGCGCGGGGAGACCCAGTACTTC
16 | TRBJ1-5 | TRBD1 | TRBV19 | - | CASKPLPGQGNQPQHF | TGTGCCAGTAAACCTCTTCCGGGACAGGGCAATCAGCCCCAGCATTTT
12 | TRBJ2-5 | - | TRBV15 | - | CATSREGGTQYF | TGTGCCACCAGCAGAGAGGGTGGGACCCAGTACTTC
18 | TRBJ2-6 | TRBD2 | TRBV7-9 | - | CASSQAGGWIPGANVLTF | TGTGCCAGCAGTCAGGCGGGGGGCTGGATCCCTGGGGCCAACGTCCTGACTTTC
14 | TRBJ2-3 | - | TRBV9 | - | CASSVDGSTDTQYF | TGTGCCAGCAGCGTAGACGGCAGCACAGATACGCAGTATTTT
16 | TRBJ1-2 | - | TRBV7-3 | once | CASSLLGALANYGYTF | TGTGCCAGCAGCTTATTGGGGGCGTTAGCTAACTATGGCTACACCTTC
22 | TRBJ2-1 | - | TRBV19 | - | CASRFNPLTKTRGSGESNEQFF | TGTGCCAGTAGATTTAATCCCCTCACTAAGACCCGGGGGTCGGGGGAGTCCAATGAGCAGTTCTTC
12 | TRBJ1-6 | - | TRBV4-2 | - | CASSFDEAALHF | TGTGCCAGCAGCTTTGACGAAGCGGCCCTCCACTTT
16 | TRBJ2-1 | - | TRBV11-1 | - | CASSLDVGLRYNEQFF | TGTGCCAGCAGCTTAGATGTGGGCCTCCGCTACAATGAGCAGTTCTTC
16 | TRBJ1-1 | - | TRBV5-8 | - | CASSVGRWVLGTEAFF | TGTGCCAGCAGCGTCGGACGGTGGGTCTTGGGCACTGAAGCTTTCTTT
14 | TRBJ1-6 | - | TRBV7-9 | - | CASSLEITNSPLHF | TGTGCCAGCAGCTTAGAAATCACCAATTCACCCCTCCACTTT
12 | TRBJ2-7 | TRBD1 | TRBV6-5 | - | CASRQGVGEQYF | TGTGCCAGCAGGCAGGGGGTCGGGGAGCAGTACTTC
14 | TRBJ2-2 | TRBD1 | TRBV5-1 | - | CASSVKGATGELFF | TGCGCCAGCAGCGTTAAGGGGGCGACCGGGGAGCTGTTTTTT
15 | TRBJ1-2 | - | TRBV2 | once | CASSEARGGGSGYTF | TGTGCCAGCAGTGAAGCCAGAGGGGGAGGTAGTGGCTACACCTTC
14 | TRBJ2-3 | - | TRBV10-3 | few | CAIRPTDPTDTQYF | TGTGCCATCAGACCGACAGATCCCACAGATACGCAGTATTTT
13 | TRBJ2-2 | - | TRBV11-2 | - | CASSLLDTGELFF | TGTGCCAGCAGCTTACTAGACACCGGGGAGCTGTTTTTT
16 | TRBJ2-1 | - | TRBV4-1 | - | CASSQLWGQSYNEQFF | TGCGCCAGCAGCCAACTGTGGGGCCAGTCTTACAATGAGCAGTTCTTC
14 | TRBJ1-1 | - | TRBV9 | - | CASSRTAANTEAFF | TGTGCCAGCAGCCGGACAGCTGCGAACACTGAAGCTTTCTTT
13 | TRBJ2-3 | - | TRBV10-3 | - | CAIGGLGRDTQYF | TGTGCCATCGGCGGGCTTGGGAGGGATACGCAGTATTTT
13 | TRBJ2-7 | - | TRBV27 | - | CASSPRGRYEQYF | TGTGCCAGCAGTCCCCGAGGTCGGTACGAGCAGTACTTC
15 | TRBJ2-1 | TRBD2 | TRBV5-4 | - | CASSLAGGPHNEQFF | TGTGCCAGCAGCCTAGCGGGGGGGCCGCATAATGAGCAGTTCTTC
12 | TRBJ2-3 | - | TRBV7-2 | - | CASSSNTDTQYF | TGTGCCAGCAGCTCGAATACAGATACGCAGTATTTT
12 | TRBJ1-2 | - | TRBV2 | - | CASSEGSLGYTF | TGTGCCAGCAGTGAGGGGAGTCTTGGCTACACCTTC
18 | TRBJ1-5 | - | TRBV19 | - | CASSIAGSRSFRGQPQHF | TGTGCCAGTAGTATAGCGGGTTCAAGAAGCTTTAGAGGTCAGCCCCAGCATTTT
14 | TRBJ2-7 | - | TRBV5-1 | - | CASSLAGRGWEQYF | TGCGCCAGCAGCTTGGCCGGCAGGGGATGGGAGCAGTACTTC
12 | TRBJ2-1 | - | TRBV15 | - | CATSRHYNEQFF | TGTGCCACCAGCAGACACTACAATGAGCAGTTCTTC